This is a list of T cell receptor beta chains from one sample in a study of tumor-infiltrating lymphocytes in primary liver carcinoma. TCRdb reprocessed the multiplex PCR reads with MiXCR, giving one entry per CDR3 protein. The table includes 310,000 or so distinct CDR3 sequences, more than 55% detected once. Source material: peripheral blood. These receptors were taken from a woman between 25 and 40 years old with primary liver carcinoma and hepatitis B virus infection. Each CDR3 is given with its conserved first and last residue. Each record gives: V gene, D gene, J gene, clone size, CDR3 protein, CDR3 DNA. The D gene is left open where the match is weak. Not all rows give a size; the values are once, few, many and, for expanded clones, a class.

TRBV5-4	TRBD1	TRBJ2-5	NA	CASSSGGGQETQYF	TGTGCCAGCAGCTCAGGGGGCGGCCAAGAGACCCAGTACTTC
TRBV5-1	NA	TRBJ2-7	NA	CASSLSGGSREQYF	TGCGCCAGCAGCTTATCCGGGGGATCACGCGAGCAGTACTTC
TRBV6-1	NA	TRBJ2-7	NA	CASSEARGGYYEQYF	TGTGCCAGCAGTGAAGCGCGAGGGGGGTACTACGAGCAGTACTTC
TRBV10-2	NA	TRBJ2-5	NA	CASTMTATQLVETQYF	TGCGCCAGCACCATGACAGCGACCCAGCTAGTAGAGACCCAGTACTTC
TRBV12-3/TRBV12-4	NA	TRBJ2-4	few	CASSFRTRRNIQYF	TGTGCCAGCAGTTTTAGGACAAGGAGAAACATTCAGTACTTC
TRBV7-9	NA	TRBJ2-7	few	CASRPRTNSYEQYF	TGTGCCAGCAGGCCTAGGACTAACTCCTACGAGCAGTACTTC
TRBV12-3/TRBV12-4	TRBD2	TRBJ2-1	NA	CASTRTSGRVYEQFF	TGTGCCAGCACTCGGACTAGCGGGAGGGTCTATGAGCAGTTCTTC
TRBV7-3	TRBD2	TRBJ2-1	NA	CASSDGLAGGYNEQFF	TGTGCCAGCAGCGACGGACTAGCGGGAGGGTACAATGAGCAGTTCTTC
TRBV12-3/TRBV12-4	NA	TRBJ2-5	many	CASSLEGGVQETQYF	TGTGCCAGCAGTTTGGAGGGGGGCGTACAAGAGACCCAGTACTTC
TRBV11-2	NA	TRBJ2-7	NA	CASSLISGSPRIYEQYF	TGTGCCAGCAGCTTAATTTCTGGGAGCCCAAGGATATACGAGCAGTACTTC
TRBV11-2	NA	TRBJ2-7	NA	CAGSFNSPRDEQYF	TGTGCCGGCAGCTTTAATAGCCCTCGGGACGAGCAATACTTC
TRBV6-5	NA	TRBJ1-5	NA	CASSSLRHGGDQPHHF	TGTGCCAGCAGTTCCCTTCGACACGGCGGGGATCAGCCCCATCATTTT
TRBV14	NA	TRBJ2-3	NA	CASSLGWTADTQYF	TGTGCCAGCAGCTTAGGTTGGACGGCTGATACGCAGTATTTT
TRBV6-6	TRBD1	TRBJ1-3	few	CASSYSLGQGVGGNTIYF	TGTGCCAGCAGTTACTCCCTGGGACAGGGGGTAGGTGGAAACACCATATATTTT
TRBV4-1	TRBD1	TRBJ2-3	many	CASGQGTDTQYF	TGCGCCAGCGGACAGGGGACAGATACGCAGTATTTT
TRBV11-2	NA	TRBJ2-7	NA	CASSAICGYEQYF	TGTGCCAGCAGCGCGATATGCGGCTACGAGCAGTATTTC
TRBV7-8	TRBD2	TRBJ2-1	NA	CASSINPGTTYEQFF	TGTGCCAGCAGCATCAATCCCGGGACTACGTATGAGCAGTTCTTC
TRBV11-2	NA	TRBJ2-1	NA	CVSSLAPGSSYNEQFF	TGTGTCAGCAGCTTAGCGCCTGGAAGCTCCTACAATGAGCAATTCTTC
TRBV6-2/TRBV6-3	NA	TRBJ2-7	NA	CASGSGAYEQYF	TGTGCCAGCGGTTCGGGGGCCTACGAACAGTACTTC
TRBV28	NA	TRBJ1-5	NA	CASRAGHVRPQHF	TGTGCCAGCAGAGCGGGACATGTGAGGCCCCAGCATTTT
TRBV6-1	TRBD2	TRBJ2-7	many	CASNLAGSYEQYF	TGTGCCAGCAACCTAGCGGGGTCCTACGAGCAGTACTTC
TRBV24-1	NA	TRBJ2-2	NA	CATSDPGTFTGELFF	TGTGCCACCAGTGATCCCGGGACATTCACCGGGGAGCTGTTTTTT
TRBV11-3	NA	TRBJ2-3	NA	CASSLGFVTDTQYF	TGTGCAAGCAGCTTGGGCTTTGTGACAGATACGCAGTATTTT
TRBV6-5	NA	TRBJ1-6	NA	CASSITGSYNSPLHF	TGTGCCAGCAGTATCACAGGCTCCTATAATTCACCCCTCCACTTT
TRBV6-5	TRBD1	TRBJ2-1	NA	CVSSPGTGIHNEQFF	TGTGTCAGCAGTCCCGGGACAGGGATCCACAATGAGCAGTTCTTC